This entry describes one TCR beta chain. The sample originates from a study of blood T cell repertoires in COVID-19. Profiled with immunoSEQ multiplex PCR; TCRdb holds only in-frame clones, not every one. The data hold around 80,000 clones, with roughly 89% observed a single time. This CDR3 spans 14 amino acids. Per germline, CDR1 SGDLS and CDR2 YYNGEE. The ends lost 4 bases at V and 8 bases at J; junction bases unmatched: 11. The V and J genes are TRBV9 and TRBJ1-2; 7 nucleotides line up with TRBD1. This TCR was sampled from a man in his sixties with acute or convalescent COVID-19. Sequencing was carried out using peripheral blood. The CDR3 DNA follows: TGTGCCAGCAGCTCCGAACAGGGGAGGAGAGGCTACACCTTC. Encoded protein: CASSSEQGRRGYTF.